Below are 32 T cell receptor beta chains sequenced from a single sample in a study of spatial heterogeneity in lung cancer. As for time point: sample taken at primary tumor resection. Without sorting, whole RNA was sequenced from tumor, nontumor lung or frozen PBMC. TCRdb itself ran the 5' RACE reads through MiXCR, one entry per CDR3 protein. The sample consists of some 37,000 distinct CDR3 sequences, roughly 7.4% of them appearing once. This material consisted of PBMCs, taken at surgery. Receptors were obtained from a male donor with early-stage non-small cell lung cancer.

This clonotype was counted at least ten times. The gene calls are TRBV5-4 and TRBJ2-3; 11 nucleotides match TRBD2. In germline, CDR1 is SGHNT, CDR2 YYREEE (reference sequence). V shed 2 bases and J 6 bases; nucleotides not matched to a gene: 5. The CDR3 runs 15 residues. The CDR3 DNA follows: TGTGCCAGCAGCTTTAGCGGGGGGGCCGCGGATACGCAGTATTTT. The encoded protein is CASSFSGGAADTQYF.

This clonotype showed up many times. The chain is built from TRBV27 and TRBJ2-7; D unresolved. The CDR3 contains 12 residues. The germline V and J ends were trimmed by 6 bases and 1 base, with 7 bases remaining between them. Germline assignment: CDR1 MNHEY and CDR2 SMNVEV (reference sequence). In DNA form, the CDR3 reads TGTGCCAGCAGAAAAGGATCCTACGAGCAGTACTTC. As protein: CASRKGSYEQYF.

This clonotype was recorded at least ten times. The genes are TRBV3-1 and TRBJ2-7; 9 bases align to TRBD2. The trim removed 1 base at V and 0 bases at J, leaving 1 base unmatched. The CDR3 is made up of 15 amino acids. CDR1 and CDR2 (germline): LGHDT, YNNKEL (reference sequence). The CDR3 bases are TGTGCCAGCAGCCAAGCTAGCGGGGTCTCCTACGAGCAGTACTTC. Its protein product is CASSQASGVSYEQYF.

The rearrangement joins TRBV5-4 to TRBJ2-1; the D is unclear. Germline CDR1 is SGHNT and CDR2 is YYREEE (reference sequence). The CDR3 is made up of 15 amino acids. V was shortened by 1 base and J by 7 bases, with 15 bases between the two germline ends. CDR3 nucleotides: TGTGCCAGCAGCTTGCGAGGTGTTGCCGGTAATGAGCAGTTCTTC. This codes for CASSLRGVAGNEQFF.

This clonotype was observed many times. The chain combines TRBV29-1 with TRBJ1-1, with D tentatively TRBD1 (6 bases). V was clipped by 4 bases and J by 3 bases, with 9 bases between them. CDR1 and CDR2 (germline): SQVTM, ANQGSEA. The CDR3 length is 12 residues. CDR3: CSVAGADTEAFF. CDR3 in DNA: TGCAGCGTTGCAGGGGCGGACACTGAAGCTTTCTTT.

This clonotype was counted at least ten times. V is TRBV6-2 or TRBV6-3 and J is TRBJ2-3; D unclear. The CDR3 extends over 14 amino acids. Germline CDR1 and CDR2: MNHEY and SVGEGT. V was pared by 2 bases and J by 1 base, with 7 bases between. The CDR3: CASSYGGGTDTQYF. The CDR3 DNA follows: TGTGCCAGCAGTTACGGCGGTGGCACAGATACGCAGTATTTT.

This clonotype has a handful of counts. The chain links TRBV7-2 to TRBJ1-6; weak D call: TRBD1 (6 bases). Germline V CDR1 and CDR2: SGHTA, FQGNSA. V was shortened by 7 bases and J by 2 bases, with 18 bases between the two germline ends. This CDR3 contains 17 residues. The CDR3 reads CASTSKGGGTYNSPLHF. For the CDR3, the DNA is TGTGCCAGCACCTCGAAAGGGGGTGGAACCTATAATTCACCCCTCCACTTT.

This clonotype was picked up many times. V usage is TRBV5-4 and J usage is TRBJ2-7, with D maybe TRBD2 (6 bases). CDR3 length equals 13 residues. Trimming cost V 2 bases and J 7 bases, with 13 bases left between them. Germline CDR1 and CDR2: SGHNT and YYREEE (reference sequence). The CDR3 nucleotides are TGTGCCAGCAGCTTTAGAACCGGAGGGGAGCAGTACTTC. This sequence encodes CASSFRTGGEQYF.

The chain has TRBV7-3 and TRBJ1-6; D is ambiguous. Trimming took off 1 base at V and 2 bases at J, with 9 bases between the two ends. The CDR3 is 16 amino acids. Germline CDR1 reads SGHTA; CDR2 reads FQGTGA. CDR3 sequence reads: CASSLSPSAYNSPLHF. CDR3 DNA: TGTGCCAGCAGCTTAAGTCCCAGCGCCTATAATTCACCCCTCCACTTT.

This clonotype was seen ten or more times. The rearrangement joins TRBV9 to TRBJ2-1, with D possibly TRBD2 on 6 matching bases. This CDR3 is built from 15 residues. Germline CDR1 reads SGDLS; CDR2 reads YYNGEE. Trimming took off 4 bases at V and 2 bases at J, with 13 bases between the two ends. The chain's CDR3 is CASSPTGLPYNEQFF. The CDR3 bases are TGTGCCAGCAGCCCCACGGGACTTCCCTACAATGAGCAGTTCTTC.

The CDR3 spells CASSYFGTSLNTGELFF. CDR3 nucleotides: TGTGCCAGCAGTTACTTCGGGACTAGCCTGAACACCGGGGAGCTGTTTTTT. The chain uses TRBV6-5 and TRBJ2-2; TRBD2 agrees at 9 bases. Germline loops: CDR1 MNHEY, CDR2 SVGAGI. This CDR3 contains 17 residues. V trimming: 1 base; J trimming: 1 base; junction bases outside the gene matches: 4.

This clonotype has a count of ten or more. This chain connects TRBV20-1 to TRBJ2-1; D may be TRBD1 or TRBD2 (5 bases each). The CDR3 is 15 amino acids. The germline V gene has CDR1 DFQATT and CDR2 SNEGSKA (reference sequence). V dropped 2 bases and J dropped 7 bases, with 18 bases sitting between them. CDR3 in amino acids: CSARPGPRPLNEQFF. The CDR3 nucleotides are TGCAGTGCTAGACCGGGACCCCGACCCCTTAATGAGCAGTTCTTC.

V gene TRBV7-2 combines with J gene TRBJ2-3; no clear D gene. The CDR3 is 16 residues long. Trimming stripped 4 bases from V and 2 bases from J, with 16 bases between. Germline CDR1 reads SGHTA; CDR2 reads FQGNSA. CDR3 DNA sequence: TGTGCCAGCAGCTCCCAGGCCCCCGGCCCCACAGATACGCAGTATTTT. Its translation: CASSSQAPGPTDTQYF.

This clonotype was recorded a few times. The chain uses TRBV4-3 and TRBJ1-4; 9 bases agree with TRBD1. V gave up 4 bases and J gave up 8 bases; unmatched junction bases: 11. CDR3 length: 16 residues. CDR1 and CDR2 (germline): LGHNA, YSLEER. CDR3 in DNA: TGCGCCAGCAGCCCTCACAGGGGGCGTCGGGAGGAAAAACTGTTTTTT. As protein: CASSPHRGRREEKLFF.

There are many counts of this clonotype. This chain joins TRBV7-6 and TRBJ2-3; D could derive from TRBD1 or TRBD2 (6 bases each). The CDR3 covers 17 residues. V was shortened by 5 bases and J by 2 bases, with 20 bases between the two germline ends. Germline V CDR1 and CDR2: SGHVS, FNYEAQ. CDR3 bases: TGTGCCAGCAGCCGTACGGGGGCCCGGGGAATCACAGATACGCAGTATTTT. This translates into CASSRTGARGITDTQYF.

This clonotype was counted at least ten times. This chain joins TRBV5-1 and TRBJ2-1; 11 nucleotides line up with TRBD2. The CDR3 runs 15 residues. CDR1 and CDR2 from the germline V gene are SGHRS and YFSETQ. V was pared by 4 bases and J by 3 bases, with 3 bases of the junction left unmatched. CDR3 region: CASSQGLAVYNEQFF. CDR3 DNA sequence: TGCGCCAGCAGCCAGGGACTAGCGGTCTACAATGAGCAGTTCTTC.

This clonotype showed up just a few times. The J gene is TRBJ2-3, the V gene TRBV7-2; tentative D call: TRBD2 (5 bases). V was pared by 0 bases and J by 5 bases, with 9 bases between. The germline CDR1 and CDR2 sequences are SGHTA and FQGNSA. The CDR3 is 14 amino acids. The CDR3 nucleotides read TGTGCCAGCAGCTTAGCCTCCGGGGTAGATACGCAGTATTTT. This translates into CASSLASGVDTQYF.

The genes are TRBV5-6 and TRBJ2-2; TRBD1 matches at 9 bases. Trimming took 2 bases from V and 4 from J; bases not matched to a gene: 6. Germline V gene lookup returns CDR1 SGHDT and CDR2 YYEEEE. CDR3 length: 16 residues. CDR3 DNA: TGTGCCAGCAGCTTCACAGGGGGCGCTAGCACCGGGGAGCTGTTTTTT. Protein product: CASSFTGGASTGELFF.

There are a few counts of this clonotype. The genes are TRBV5-4 and TRBJ2-5; no reliable D call. Trimming pared 4 bases from V and 1 base from J, leaving 11 bases between. CDR1 SGHNT and CDR2 YYREEE come from the germline V gene (reference sequence). This CDR3 comprises 14 residues. The CDR3 spells CASSEFGSQETQYF. CDR3 in DNA: TGTGCCAGCAGCGAATTCGGGTCCCAAGAGACCCAGTACTTC. Variable domain in full (rest from reference TRBV5-4 and TRBJ2-5): ETGVTQSPTHLIKTRGQQVTLRCSSQSGHNTVSWYQQALGQGPQFIFQYYREEENGRGNFPPRFSGLQFPNYSSELNVNALELDDSALYLCASSEFGSQETQYFGPGTRLLVL.

There are a few counts of this clonotype. The J gene is TRBJ1-4, the V gene TRBV7-2; the match to TRBD1 covers 7 bases. This CDR3 is built from 16 residues. Trimming at V came to 1 base and at J to 8 bases, leaving 10 bases not matched to a gene. CDR1 is SGHTA, CDR2 FQGNSA, per germline. CDR3 loop: CASSLGDARGREKLFF. CDR3 DNA sequence: TGTGCCAGCAGCTTAGGGGACGCCAGGGGGAGGGAAAAACTGTTTTTT. Full variable domain (remainder filled in from reference TRBV7-2 and TRBJ1-4): GAGVSQSPSNKVTEKGKDVELRCDPISGHTALYWYRQSLGQGLEFLIYFQGNSAPDKSGLPSDRFSAERTGGSVSTLTIQRTQQEDSAVYLCASSLGDARGREKLFFGSGTQLSVL.

V gene TRBV29-1 combines with J gene TRBJ1-6; 9 nucleotides match TRBD1. J lost 7 bases, V lost 7 bases, and 5 bases had no gene match. The CDR3 has 13 residues. Germline assignment: CDR1 SQVTM and CDR2 ANQGSEA. The CDR3 DNA is TGCAGCGCCGCTGACAGGGGGAATTCACCCCTCCACTTT. This sequence encodes CSAADRGNSPLHF.

This clonotype was seen ten or more times. The V gene is TRBV6-5, the J gene TRBJ2-1, with 7 bases fitting TRBD1. V was pared by 5 bases and J by 0 bases, with 10 bases of the junction left unmatched. The CDR3 extends over 17 amino acids. Per germline, CDR1 MNHEY and CDR2 SVGAGI. The CDR3 loop is CASSPTGRLLSYNEQFF. The CDR3 nucleotides are TGTGCCAGCAGTCCGACAGGGCGCCTTCTCTCCTACAATGAGCAGTTCTTC.

This clonotype was counted between two and nine times. This chain links TRBV5-4 with TRBJ2-4, with 7 positions matching TRBD2. V lost 5 bases and J lost 12; bases outside the gene matches: 11. Per germline, CDR1 SGHNT and CDR2 YYREEE (reference sequence). The CDR3 contains 13 residues. The CDR3 loop reads CASSRDSGDYQYF. As DNA, the CDR3 is TGTGCCAGCAGTCGTGACAGCGGGGATTATCAGTACTTC.

In this sample, this clonotype turned up a few times. The chain recombines TRBV18 with TRBJ2-5; unclear D gene. This CDR3 has 13 residues. Germline assignment: CDR1 KGHSH and CDR2 LQKENI. The V end lost 5 bases, the J end lost 2 bases, and 9 bases lay between the germline ends. The CDR3 protein is CASSRQEQETQYF. CDR3 bases: TGTGCCAGCTCAAGGCAGGAACAAGAGACCCAGTACTTC.

The V call is TRBV27, the J call TRBJ2-3; possible D gene TRBD1, 6 bases. V shed 3 bases and J shed 2 bases, with 12 bases lying between them. Per the germline V gene, CDR1 is MNHEY and CDR2 is SMNVEV (reference sequence). The length of the CDR3 is 15 residues. This CDR3 is CASSFLGGSTDTQYF. CDR3 DNA sequence: TGTGCCAGCAGTTTTTTAGGGGGATCCACAGATACGCAGTATTTT.

This clonotype has at least ten counts. V gene TRBV7-2 combines with J gene TRBJ1-3, with D hard to call. V gave up 1 base and J gave up 0 bases, with 7 bases separating them. The CDR3 length is 15 residues. Looked up from germline, CDR1 is SGHTA and CDR2 is FQGNSA. The CDR3 here is CASSLVPASGNTIYF. In nucleotides, the CDR3 is TGTGCCAGCAGCTTAGTCCCAGCCTCTGGAAACACCATATATTTT.

This clonotype was recorded at least ten times. The chain's CDR3 is CASSQDPGIADTQYF. CDR3 nucleotides: TGTGCCAGCAGCCAAGATCCCGGGATTGCAGATACGCAGTATTTT. This rearrangement joins TRBV4-2 to TRBJ2-3; D might be TRBD2 (5 bases). CDR3 length equals 15 residues. V dropped 0 bases and J dropped 4 bases, with 11 bases sitting between them. CDR1 is LGHNA, CDR2 YNFKEQ, per germline.

This clonotype was recorded at least ten times. V is TRBV12-3 or TRBV12-4 and J is TRBJ2-1; D is ambiguous. V was clipped by 7 bases and J by 10 bases, with 14 bases between them. This CDR3 has 12 amino acids. The DNA for the CDR3 is TGTGCCAGCACCGAACTACGAAGAGAGCAGTTCTTC. It codes for CASTELRREQFF.

The gene calls are TRBV5-1 and TRBJ2-5, with a possible D match to TRBD2 (5 bases). The germline V gene has CDR1 SGHRS and CDR2 YFSETQ. The CDR3 runs 17 residues. Trimming removed 0 bases from V and 0 bases from J, with 15 bases in between. CDR3 nucleotide sequence: TGCGCCAGCAGCTTGGGGCTGGACGGGAAGTACCAAGAGACCCAGTACTTC. Translated, it gives CASSLGLDGKYQETQYF.

This chain joins TRBV6-1 and TRBJ2-7; TRBD1 aligns across 7 bases. The V gene end was trimmed by 6 bases and the J gene end by 0 bases; junction bases not matched to a gene: 11. Germline V gives CDR1 MNHNS, CDR2 SASEGT. The CDR3 covers 16 residues. For the CDR3, the DNA is TGTGCCAGCAGCCTAAGCACAGGGGTTTCCTCCTACGAGCAGTACGTC. It translates to CASSLSTGVSSYEQYV.

This clonotype was picked up many times. J is TRBJ1-1 and V is TRBV29-1; D is possibly TRBD1 (5 bases). The CDR3 covers 12 residues. The V gene's germline CDR1 is SQVTM and CDR2 ANQGSEA. The V gene lost 7 bases and the J gene lost 0 bases, with 9 bases spanning the gap. CDR3 coding DNA: TGCAGCGCACGGGGGTTGAACACTGAAGCTTTCTTT. This sequence encodes CSARGLNTEAFF.

A few counts support this clonotype. The gene calls are TRBV2 and TRBJ2-7, with D possibly matching TRBD1 (6 bases). This CDR3 has 13 residues. Germline V CDR1 and CDR2: SNHLY, FYNNEI. V lost 7 bases and J lost 3, with 13 bases in between. CDR3 sequence reads: CASNTGLSYEQYF. The CDR3 bases are TGTGCCAGCAATACAGGGTTAAGCTACGAGCAGTACTTC.